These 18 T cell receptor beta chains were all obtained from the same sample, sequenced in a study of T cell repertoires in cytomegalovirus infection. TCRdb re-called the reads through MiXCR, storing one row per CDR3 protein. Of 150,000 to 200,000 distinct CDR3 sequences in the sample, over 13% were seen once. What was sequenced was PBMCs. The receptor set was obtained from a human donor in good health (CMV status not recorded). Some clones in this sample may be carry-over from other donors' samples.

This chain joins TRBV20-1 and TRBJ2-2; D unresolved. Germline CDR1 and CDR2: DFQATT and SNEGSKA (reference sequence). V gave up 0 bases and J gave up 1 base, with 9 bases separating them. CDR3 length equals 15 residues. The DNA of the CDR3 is TGCAGTGCTAGAGATTCAGGAAGGAACACCGGGGAGCTGTTTTTT. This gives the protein CSARDSGRNTGELFF.

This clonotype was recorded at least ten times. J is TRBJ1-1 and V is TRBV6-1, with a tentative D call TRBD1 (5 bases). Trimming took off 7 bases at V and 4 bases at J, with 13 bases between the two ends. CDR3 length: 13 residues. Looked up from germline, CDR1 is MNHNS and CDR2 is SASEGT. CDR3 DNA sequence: TGTGCCAGCACCCGAGGGGCCACCACTGAAGCTTTCTTT. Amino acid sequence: CASTRGATTEAFF.

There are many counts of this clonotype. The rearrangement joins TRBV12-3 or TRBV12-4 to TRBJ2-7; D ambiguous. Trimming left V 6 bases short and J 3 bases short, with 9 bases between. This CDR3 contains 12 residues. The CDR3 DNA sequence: TGTGCCAGCAGCACCGACGGCTACGAGCAGTACTTC. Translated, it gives CASSTDGYEQYF.

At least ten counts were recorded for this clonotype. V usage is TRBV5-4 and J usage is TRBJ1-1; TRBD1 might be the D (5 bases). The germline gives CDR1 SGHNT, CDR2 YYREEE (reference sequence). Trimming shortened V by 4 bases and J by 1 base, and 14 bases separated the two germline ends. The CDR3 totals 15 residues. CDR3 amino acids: CASSPGTTANTEAFF. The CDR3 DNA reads TGTGCCAGCAGCCCCGGGACGACAGCGAACACTGAAGCTTTCTTT.

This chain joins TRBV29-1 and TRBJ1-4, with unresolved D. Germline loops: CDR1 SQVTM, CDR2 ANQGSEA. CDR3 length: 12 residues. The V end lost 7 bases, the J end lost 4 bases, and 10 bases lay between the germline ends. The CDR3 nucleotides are TGCAGCGCCGGCGGTGGTAATGAAAAACTGTTTTTT. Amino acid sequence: CSAGGGNEKLFF. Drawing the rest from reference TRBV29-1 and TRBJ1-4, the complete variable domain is SAVISQKPSRDICQRGTSLTIQCQVDSQVTMMFWYRQQPGQSLTLIATANQGSEATYESGFVIDKFPISRPNLTFSTLTVSNMSPEDSSIYLCSAGGGNEKLFFGSGTQLSVL.

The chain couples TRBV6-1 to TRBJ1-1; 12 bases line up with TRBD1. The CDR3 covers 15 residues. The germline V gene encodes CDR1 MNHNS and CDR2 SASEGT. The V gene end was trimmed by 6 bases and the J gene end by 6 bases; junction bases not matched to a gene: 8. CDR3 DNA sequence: TGTGCCAGCAGCGCTGTGGGACAGGGGGCGGCTGAAGCTTTCTTT. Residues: CASSAVGQGAAEAFF.

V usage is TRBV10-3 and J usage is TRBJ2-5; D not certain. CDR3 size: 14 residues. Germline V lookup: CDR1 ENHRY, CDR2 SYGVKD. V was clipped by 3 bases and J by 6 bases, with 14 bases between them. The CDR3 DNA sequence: TGTGCCATCAGTGACCCCGGACCGGGCAAGACCCAGTACTTC. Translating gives CAISDPGPGKTQYF.

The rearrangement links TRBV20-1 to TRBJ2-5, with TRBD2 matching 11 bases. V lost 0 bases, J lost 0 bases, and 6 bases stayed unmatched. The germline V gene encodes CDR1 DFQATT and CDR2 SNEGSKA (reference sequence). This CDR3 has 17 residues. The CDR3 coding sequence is TGCAGTGCTAGAGATGAGAGGGGACTAGCGGACCAAGAGACCCAGTACTTC. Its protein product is CSARDERGLADQETQYF.

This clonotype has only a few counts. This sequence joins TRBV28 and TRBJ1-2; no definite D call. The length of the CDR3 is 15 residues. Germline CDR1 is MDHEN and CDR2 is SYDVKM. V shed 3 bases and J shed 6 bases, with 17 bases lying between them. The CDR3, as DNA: TGTGCCAGCAGTTTCCCCCGACAAGGGTACGATGGCTACACCTTC. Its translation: CASSFPRQGYDGYTF.

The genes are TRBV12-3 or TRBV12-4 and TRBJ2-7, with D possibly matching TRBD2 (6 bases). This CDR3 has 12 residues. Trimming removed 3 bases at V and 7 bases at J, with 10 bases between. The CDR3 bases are TGTGCCAGCAGTTTGGGGAGGCGGGAGCAGTACTTC. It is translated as CASSLGRREQYF.

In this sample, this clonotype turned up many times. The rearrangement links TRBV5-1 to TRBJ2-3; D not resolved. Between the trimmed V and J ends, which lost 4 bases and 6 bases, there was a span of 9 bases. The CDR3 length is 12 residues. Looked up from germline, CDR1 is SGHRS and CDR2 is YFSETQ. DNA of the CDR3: TGCGCCAGCAGCCTCGAATTGGATACGCAGTATTTT. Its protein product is CASSLELDTQYF.

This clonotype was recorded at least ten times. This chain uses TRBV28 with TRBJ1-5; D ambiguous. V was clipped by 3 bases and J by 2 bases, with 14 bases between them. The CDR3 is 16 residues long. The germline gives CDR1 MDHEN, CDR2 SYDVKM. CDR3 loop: CASSFGSTGGNQPQHF. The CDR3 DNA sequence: TGTGCCAGCAGTTTTGGGTCCACGGGCGGCAATCAGCCCCAGCATTTT.

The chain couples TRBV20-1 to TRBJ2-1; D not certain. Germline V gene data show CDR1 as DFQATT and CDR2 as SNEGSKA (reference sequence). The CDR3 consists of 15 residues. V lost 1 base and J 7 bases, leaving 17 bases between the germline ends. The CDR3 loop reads CSARAHGRDDNEQFF. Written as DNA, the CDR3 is TGCAGTGCTAGAGCCCACGGACGCGATGATAATGAGCAGTTCTTC.

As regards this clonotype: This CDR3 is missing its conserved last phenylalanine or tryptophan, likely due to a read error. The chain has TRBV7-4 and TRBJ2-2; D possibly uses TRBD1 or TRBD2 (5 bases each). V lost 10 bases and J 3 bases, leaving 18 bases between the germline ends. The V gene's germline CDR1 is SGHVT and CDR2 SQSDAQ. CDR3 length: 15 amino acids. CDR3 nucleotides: TGTGCCATCCCCTGGGGGACGGTTTACACCGGGGAGCTGTTTCTT. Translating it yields CAIPWGTVYTGELFL.

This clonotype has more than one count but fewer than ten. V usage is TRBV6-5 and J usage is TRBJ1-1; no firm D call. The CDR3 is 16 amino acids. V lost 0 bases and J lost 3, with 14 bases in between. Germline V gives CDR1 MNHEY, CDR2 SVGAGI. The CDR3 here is CASSYSAAWPDTEAFF. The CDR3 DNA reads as TGTGCCAGCAGTTACTCGGCAGCTTGGCCTGACACTGAAGCTTTCTTT.

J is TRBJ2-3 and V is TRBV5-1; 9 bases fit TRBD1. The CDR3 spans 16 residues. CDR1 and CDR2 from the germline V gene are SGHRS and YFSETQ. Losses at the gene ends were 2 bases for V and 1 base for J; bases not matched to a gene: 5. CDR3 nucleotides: TGCGCCAGCAGCTTCGGGACAGGGAGAGGCACAGATACGCAGTATTTT. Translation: CASSFGTGRGTDTQYF.

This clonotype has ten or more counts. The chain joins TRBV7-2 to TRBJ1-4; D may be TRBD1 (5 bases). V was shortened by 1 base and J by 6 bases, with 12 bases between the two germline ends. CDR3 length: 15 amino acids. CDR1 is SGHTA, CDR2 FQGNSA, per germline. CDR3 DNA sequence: TGTGCCAGCAGCTTAGGGGGGGACGGGCATGAAAAACTGTTTTTT. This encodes CASSLGGDGHEKLFF.

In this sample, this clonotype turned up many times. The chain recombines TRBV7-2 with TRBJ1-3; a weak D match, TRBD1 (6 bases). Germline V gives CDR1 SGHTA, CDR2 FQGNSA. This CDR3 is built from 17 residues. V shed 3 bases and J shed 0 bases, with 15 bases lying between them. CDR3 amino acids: CASSFNTGLHSGNTIYF. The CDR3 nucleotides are TGTGCCAGCAGCTTTAACACAGGGCTCCACTCTGGAAACACCATATATTTT.